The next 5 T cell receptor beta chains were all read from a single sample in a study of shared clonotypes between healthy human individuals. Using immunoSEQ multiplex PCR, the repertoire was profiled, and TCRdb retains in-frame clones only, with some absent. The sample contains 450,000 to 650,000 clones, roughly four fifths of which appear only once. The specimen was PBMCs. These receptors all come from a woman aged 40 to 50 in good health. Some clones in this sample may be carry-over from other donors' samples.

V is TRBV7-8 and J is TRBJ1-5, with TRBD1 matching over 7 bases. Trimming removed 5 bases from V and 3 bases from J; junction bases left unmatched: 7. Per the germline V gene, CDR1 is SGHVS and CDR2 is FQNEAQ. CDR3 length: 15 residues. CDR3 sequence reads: CASSLAGGPNQPQHF. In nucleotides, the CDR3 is TGTGCCAGCAGCCTCGCAGGGGGACCCAATCAGCCCCAGCATTTT.

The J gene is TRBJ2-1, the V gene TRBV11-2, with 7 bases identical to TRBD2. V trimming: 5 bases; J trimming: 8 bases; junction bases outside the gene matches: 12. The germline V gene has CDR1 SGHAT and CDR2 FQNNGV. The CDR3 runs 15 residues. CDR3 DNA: TGTGCCAGCAGCCCCCAGAGTGGGAGGGCCGATGAGCAGTTCTTC. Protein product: CASSPQSGRADEQFF.

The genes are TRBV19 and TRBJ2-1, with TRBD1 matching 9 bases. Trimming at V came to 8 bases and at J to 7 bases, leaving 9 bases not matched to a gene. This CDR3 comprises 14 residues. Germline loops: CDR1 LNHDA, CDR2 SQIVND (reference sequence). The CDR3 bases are TGTGCCAGTGAGGGACAGGGAAACTTTAATGAGCAGTTCTTC. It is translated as CASEGQGNFNEQFF.

CDR3 sequence: CASSQEGGGRETQYF. As DNA, the CDR3 is TGCGCCAGCAGCCAAGAAGGAGGGGGCAGGGAGACCCAGTACTTC. The V and J genes are TRBV4-1 and TRBJ2-5; the D gene is possibly TRBD1 (7 bases). CDR3 length: 15 amino acids. Deletions cut 0 bases from V and 5 bases from J, with 13 bases between. Germline V lookup: CDR1 MGHRA, CDR2 YSYEKL.

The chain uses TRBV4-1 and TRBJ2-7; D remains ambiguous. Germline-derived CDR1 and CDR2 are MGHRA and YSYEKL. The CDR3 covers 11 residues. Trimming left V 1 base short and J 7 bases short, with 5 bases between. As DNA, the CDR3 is TGCGCCAGCAGCCAAGGGAATGAGCAGTACTTC. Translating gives CASSQGNEQYF.